Shown below are 24 T cell receptor beta chains from a single sample sequenced in a study of T cell responses to AZD1222 COVID-19 vaccine. Assay: immunoSEQ multiplex PCR; the TCRdb copy retains only in-frame clones and omits some. The data contain about 110,000 clones, 88% of them seen just once; the ten biggest clones take up roughly 1.6%. Sequencing was performed on peripheral blood, taken on day 0 of AZD1222 vaccination. All receptors derive from an adult in good health.

CDR3 nucleotide sequence: TGTGCCAGCAGCACACCAGGGGAGATTGATGAAAAACTGTTTTTT. Translation: CASSTPGEIDEKLFF. The chain is built from TRBV5-6 and TRBJ1-4; D is perhaps TRBD1 (6 bases). The CDR3 contains 15 residues. V gave up 4 bases and J gave up 6 bases, with 16 bases separating them. Germline V gene data show CDR1 as SGHDT and CDR2 as YYEEEE. The whole variable domain, filled in from reference TRBV5-6 and TRBJ1-4, reads DAGVTQSPTHLIKTRGQQVTLRCSPKSGHDTVSWYQQALGQGPQFIFQYYEEEERQRGNFPDRFSGHQFPNYSSELNVNALLLGDSALYLCASSTPGEIDEKLFFGSGTQLSVL.

The chain combines TRBV2 with TRBJ2-7; a possible D gene is TRBD1 (6 bases). From germline, CDR1 is SNHLY and CDR2 FYNNEI. This CDR3 contains 16 residues. Trimming took off 4 bases at V and 2 bases at J, with 18 bases between the two ends. Here the CDR3 DNA reads TGTGCCAGCAGTGGGGACCAGACAGGCACTCCCTACGAGCAGTACTTC. This gives the protein CASSGDQTGTPYEQYF.

The genes are TRBV27 and TRBJ1-1; D is ambiguous. V shed 3 bases and J shed 0 bases, with 11 bases lying between them. The germline CDR1 and CDR2 sequences are MNHEY and SMNVEV (reference sequence). The CDR3 runs 15 residues. The CDR3 spells CASSFLAGMNTEAFF. The CDR3 DNA reads TGTGCCAGCAGTTTCCTCGCGGGCATGAACACTGAAGCTTTCTTT.

This sequence joins TRBV11-2 and TRBJ2-2; 8 nucleotides line up with TRBD2. The CDR3 is made up of 15 amino acids. Germline trimming cut 7 bases from V and 2 bases from J; bases unmatched to any gene: 6. Per germline, CDR1 SGHAT and CDR2 FQNNGV. CDR3 loop: CASKSGGENTGELFF. CDR3 nucleotides: TGTGCCAGCAAATCCGGGGGGGAAAACACCGGGGAGCTGTTTTTT.

V and J are TRBV5-1 and TRBJ1-1; no clear D. The CDR3 length is 15 residues. Germline assignment: CDR1 SGHRS and CDR2 YFSETQ. Trimming pared 0 bases from V and 1 base from J, leaving 10 bases between. The CDR3 is CASSLAGRGNTEAFF. The CDR3 DNA is TGCGCCAGCAGCTTGGCCGGACGGGGGAACACTGAAGCTTTCTTT.

In nucleotides, the CDR3 is TGTGCCAGCAGTCCCTGGGTTAAGGGGAGCACTGAAGCTTTCTTT. This gives the protein CASSPWVKGSTEAFF. The rearrangement links TRBV6-5 to TRBJ1-1; D possibly corresponds to TRBD1 (5 bases). The CDR3 is 15 residues long. V dropped 5 bases and J dropped 4 bases, with 17 bases sitting between them. CDR1 and CDR2 (germline): MNHEY, SVGAGI.

This chain uses TRBV10-1 with TRBJ2-1; 7 bases agree with TRBD1. The J segment lost 1 base and the V segment lost 0 bases, leaving 15 bases of the junction unmatched. The germline V gene encodes CDR1 WNHNN and CDR2 SYGVQD (reference sequence). The CDR3 spans 20 residues. CDR3 sequence reads: CASSESVKIRQGGSYNEQFF. DNA for the CDR3: TGCGCCAGCAGTGAGTCGGTAAAAATCAGACAGGGTGGATCCTACAATGAGCAGTTCTTC.

The genes are TRBV24-1 and TRBJ2-3, with 11 bases lining up with TRBD2. This CDR3 contains 15 residues. Germline lookup yields CDR1 KGHDR and CDR2 SFDVKD. The junction had 3 bases not matched to a gene; V was cut back by 4 bases and J by 4 bases. CDR3 DNA: TGTGCCACCAGTGAAATAGCGGGAGGGCCAGATACGCAGTATTTT. It is translated as CATSEIAGGPDTQYF.

The gene calls are TRBV27 and TRBJ2-3; 7 nucleotides agree with TRBD1. Germline loops: CDR1 MNHEY, CDR2 SMNVEV (reference sequence). This CDR3 has 17 amino acids. V dropped 6 bases and J dropped 3; count of bases not matched to a gene: 15. Here the CDR3 DNA reads TGTGCCAGCAGATCCAGACCCACAGGGGAGCAAACAGATACGCAGTATTTT. Encoded protein: CASRSRPTGEQTDTQYF.

The CDR3 here is CATSNIFGTAQTNYGYTF. The CDR3 DNA follows: TGTGCCACCAGCAATATATTCGGGACAGCTCAAACTAACTATGGCTACACCTTC. V gene TRBV15 combines with J gene TRBJ1-2; 7 nucleotides align to TRBD1. The CDR3 runs 18 residues. Germline CDR1 and CDR2: LNHNV and YYDKDF (reference sequence). The ends lost 4 bases at V and 0 bases at J; junction bases unmatched: 14.

This clone was seen a few times. Mismatch with germline at one junction end may stem from a read error. The rearrangement links TRBV11-2 to TRBJ1-3, with TRBD1 identical over 7 bases. The V gene's germline CDR1 is SGHAT and CDR2 FQNNGV. This CDR3 is 15 amino acids long. In DNA, the CDR3 is TGTGCCAGCAGCATAGACAGGGCCTCTGGAAACACCATATATTTT. Residues: CASSIDRASGNTIYF.

This chain joins TRBV6-5 and TRBJ2-7; D not certain. V was trimmed by 0 bases and J by 6 bases, leaving 9 bases between them. The germline gives CDR1 MNHEY, CDR2 SVGAGI. The CDR3 covers 13 residues. CDR3 nucleotide sequence: TGTGCCAGCAGTTACTCGTGGGCCAGCGAGCAGTACTTC. This encodes CASSYSWASEQYF.

The chain recombines TRBV3-1 (or the pseudogene TRBV3-2) with TRBJ1-1; 7 bases match TRBD1. Trimming cost V 3 bases and J 1 base; bases outside gene matches: 5. CDR3 length: 15 residues. The germline V gene has CDR1 LGHDT and CDR2 YNNKEL (reference sequence). CDR3 coding DNA: TGTGCCAGCAGCCATATCGGACAGGAGAACACTGAAGCTTTCTTT. Translating gives CASSHIGQENTEAFF.

The chain has TRBV11-3 and TRBJ2-2; possibly TRBD1 or TRBD2 for D (5 bases each). The length of the CDR3 is 14 residues. Germline values: CDR1 SGHNT, CDR2 YENEEA. V was clipped by 1 base and J by 4 bases, with 7 bases between them. CDR3 amino acids: CASSLGGSTGELFF. The CDR3 DNA sequence: TGTGCCAGCAGCTTAGGGGGGAGCACCGGGGAGCTGTTTTTT.

This clone was counted between two and nine times. The chain employs TRBV20-1 and TRBJ1-1; possibly TRBD1 for D (5 bases). Trimming took 3 bases from V and 3 from J, leaving 8 bases between them. Germline loops: CDR1 DFQATT, CDR2 SNEGSKA (reference sequence). The length of the CDR3 is 12 residues. CDR3 loop: CSASRGDTEAFF. The CDR3 DNA is TGCAGTGCTAGTAGGGGAGACACTGAAGCTTTCTTT.

This clone has just one count. The CDR3 here is CASSPQRAGNTIYF. Here the CDR3 DNA reads TGTGCCAGCAGCCCGCAAAGGGCTGGAAACACCATATATTTT. The V and J genes are TRBV7-9 and TRBJ1-3; the D is unclear. Germline loops: CDR1 SEHNR, CDR2 FQNEAQ (reference sequence). V dropped 5 bases and J dropped 2 bases, with 10 bases sitting between them. This CDR3 is 14 amino acids long.

This clone appeared a few times. The rearrangement links TRBV6-5 to TRBJ1-2; 10 bases are shared with TRBD1. CDR3 length equals 14 residues. Trimming at V came to 8 bases and at J to 7 bases, leaving 10 bases not matched to a gene. In germline, CDR1 is MNHEY, CDR2 SVGAGI. The CDR3 region is CASQPPGQGFGYTF. CDR3 DNA: TGTGCCAGCCAGCCCCCGGGACAGGGGTTTGGCTACACCTTC.

This clone is medium-sized within its sample. This chain uses TRBV10-1 with TRBJ1-1; 9 bases are a match to TRBD1. Germline-derived CDR1 and CDR2 are WNHNN and SYGVQD (reference sequence). The ends lost 1 base at V and 4 bases at J; junction bases unmatched: 4. CDR3 length equals 15 residues. The CDR3 region is CASSELGQGITEAFF. In DNA, the CDR3 is TGCGCCAGCAGTGAGTTGGGACAGGGAATCACTGAAGCTTTCTTT.

The DNA of the CDR3 is TGTGCCAGCTCACCACCCGGGGACGAGCAGTACTTC. It encodes CASSPPGDEQYF. V usage is TRBV18 and J usage is TRBJ2-7, with TRBD2 as a possible D gene (5 bases). The CDR3 loop spans 12 amino acids. V was pared by 0 bases and J by 5 bases, with 5 bases between. Germline V gene lookup returns CDR1 KGHSH and CDR2 LQKENI.

This chain uses TRBV18 with TRBJ1-2, with 7 bases fitting TRBD1. V shed 1 base, J shed 0 bases, and the junction held 2 bases outside the gene matches. Germline CDR1 is KGHSH and CDR2 is LQKENI. CDR3 length: 15 residues. This CDR3 reads CASSPQGQSNYGYTF. The DNA of the CDR3 is TGTGCCAGCTCACCACAGGGACAGTCTAACTATGGCTACACCTTC.

V and J are TRBV14 and TRBJ1-6, with D possibly TRBD1 on 6 matching bases. With 6 bases removed from V and 7 bases from J, the gap between germline ends came to 16 bases. The CDR3 extends over 15 amino acids. CDR1 and CDR2 from the germline V gene are SGHDN and FVKESK. The chain's CDR3 is CASRISGATNSPLHF. The CDR3, as DNA: TGTGCCAGCAGAATCTCAGGGGCAACAAATTCACCCCTCCACTTT.

This chain joins TRBV6-6 and TRBJ1-6, with TRBD1 matching 10 bases. CDR3 size: 20 residues. Germline assignment: CDR1 MNHNY and CDR2 SVGAGI (reference sequence). After removal of 6 bases from V and 2 bases from J, the junction contained 16 bases not matched to a gene. This CDR3 reads CASSQKGGQGYRAYNSPLHF. DNA for the CDR3: TGTGCCAGCAGCCAAAAGGGGGGACAGGGGTATAGAGCCTATAATTCACCCCTCCACTTT.

This clone came up once. This chain joins TRBV4-2 and TRBJ1-4; 7 nucleotides agree with TRBD1. Germline CDR1 reads LGHNA; CDR2 reads YNFKEQ. The V segment lost 0 bases and the J segment 7 bases; nucleotides outside the gene matches: 11. This CDR3 spans 17 amino acids. In nucleotides, the CDR3 is TGTGCCAGCAGCCAAGAAAGGGCTGGGGACAGAGGTGAAAAACTGTTTTTT. This codes for CASSQERAGDRGEKLFF.

This clone was detected only a few times. The chain couples TRBV11-2 to TRBJ1-3, with unresolved D. V lost 4 bases and J lost 0, with 4 bases in between. The CDR3 runs to 13 residues. The germline CDR1 and CDR2 sequences are SGHAT and FQNNGV. The CDR3, as DNA: TGTGCCAGCAGCTCCCGCTCTGGAAACACCATATATTTT. It encodes CASSSRSGNTIYF.